This T cell receptor beta chain was recorded in a study of regulatory T cells in long-lasting Graves disease. The time point is: newly diagnosed GD, antithyroid drugs for less than 3 months. TCR sequences were obtained from RNA taken from PBMCs. Relying on iRepertoire HTBI primers and Arm-PCR of CDR3 regions, the team built TCR beta libraries. TCRdb passed the multiplex PCR reads through MiXCR, listing each CDR3 protein once. This sample has fewer than 550,000 distinct CDR3 sequences, with over 15% found just once. V was shortened by 1 base and J by 5 bases, with 9 bases between the two germline ends. This CDR3 contains 14 residues. Germline V gene data show CDR1 as SGHDT and CDR2 as YYEEEE. These data also featured in a second study, about T cells in Graves' hyperthyroidism and ophthalmopathy.

Specimen: peripheral blood mononuclear cells (PBMCs), collected at new diagnosis, from a patient treated with antithyroid drugs. This clonotype was sampled from a woman between 18 and 29 years old with Graves disease. This chain links TRBV5-6 with TRBJ2-2, with no clear D. The CDR3 loop is CASSLSPVTGELFF. Written as DNA, the CDR3 is TGTGCCAGCAGCTTGAGTCCGGTTACCGGGGAGCTGTTTTTT.